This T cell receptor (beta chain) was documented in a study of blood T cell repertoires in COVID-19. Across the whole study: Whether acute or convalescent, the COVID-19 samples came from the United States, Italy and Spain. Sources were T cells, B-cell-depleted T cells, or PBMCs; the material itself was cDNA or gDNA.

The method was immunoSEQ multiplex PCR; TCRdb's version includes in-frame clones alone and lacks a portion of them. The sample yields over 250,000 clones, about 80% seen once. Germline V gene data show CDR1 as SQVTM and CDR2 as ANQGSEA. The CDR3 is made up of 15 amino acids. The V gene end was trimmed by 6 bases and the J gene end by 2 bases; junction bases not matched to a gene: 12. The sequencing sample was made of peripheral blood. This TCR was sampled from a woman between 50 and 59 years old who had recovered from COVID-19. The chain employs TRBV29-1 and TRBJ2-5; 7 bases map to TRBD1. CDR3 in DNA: TGCAGCGTCGTAAAATCGGGACAGCTGCAAGAGACCCAGTACTTC. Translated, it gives CSVVKSGQLQETQYF. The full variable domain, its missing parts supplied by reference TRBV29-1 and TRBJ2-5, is SAVISQKPSRDICQRGTSLTIQCQVDSQVTMMFWYRQQPGQSLTLIATANQGSEATYESGFVIDKFPISRPNLTFSTLTVSNMSPEDSSIYLCSVVKSGQLQETQYFGPGTRLLVL.